The TCR beta chain described here comes from a study of glioma-infiltrating T cells after dendritic cell vaccination. Study at large: Autologous tumor lysate was loaded overnight onto monocyte-derived dendritic cells grown 7 to 8 days with IL-4 and GM-CSF.

The CDR3 is 15 residues long. CDR1 and CDR2 from the germline V gene are MNHNS and SASEGT. V lost 7 bases to trimming and J lost 0 bases; unmatched junction nucleotides: 8. TCRB CDR3 was amplified from 2 ug genomic DNA or less. The PCR used 60 V beta and 13 J beta primers. The assay was immunoSEQ multiplex PCR, and TCRdb's table has in-frame clones only and misses some. Found here are 90,000 to 95,000 clones, roughly 77% of them singletons; the top ten hold 2% to 2.5%. Described time point: after dendritic cell vaccination, including at tumor progression/relapse. Isocitrate dehydrogenase mutation was absent in all glioblastoma patients.

The J gene is TRBJ1-1, the V gene TRBV6-1, with 7 bases that match TRBD1. This clonotype originated in a human donor with glioblastoma. Sequenced here: blood, sampled after dendritic cell vaccination. The CDR3 is CASNPDRVMNTEAFF. CDR3 nucleotide sequence: TGTGCCAGCAATCCTGACAGGGTGATGAACACTGAAGCTTTCTTT.